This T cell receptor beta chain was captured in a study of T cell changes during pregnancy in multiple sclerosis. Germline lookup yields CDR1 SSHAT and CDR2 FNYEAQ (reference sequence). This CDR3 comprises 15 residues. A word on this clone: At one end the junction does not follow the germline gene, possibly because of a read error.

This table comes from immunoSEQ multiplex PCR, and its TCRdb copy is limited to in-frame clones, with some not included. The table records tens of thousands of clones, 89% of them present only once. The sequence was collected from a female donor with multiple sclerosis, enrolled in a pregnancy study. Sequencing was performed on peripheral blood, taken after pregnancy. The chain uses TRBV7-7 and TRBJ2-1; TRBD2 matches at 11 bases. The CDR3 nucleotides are TGTGCTAGCAGCTTAGCGGGGGGGACCTACAATGAGCAGTTCTTC. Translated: CASSLAGGTYNEQFF.